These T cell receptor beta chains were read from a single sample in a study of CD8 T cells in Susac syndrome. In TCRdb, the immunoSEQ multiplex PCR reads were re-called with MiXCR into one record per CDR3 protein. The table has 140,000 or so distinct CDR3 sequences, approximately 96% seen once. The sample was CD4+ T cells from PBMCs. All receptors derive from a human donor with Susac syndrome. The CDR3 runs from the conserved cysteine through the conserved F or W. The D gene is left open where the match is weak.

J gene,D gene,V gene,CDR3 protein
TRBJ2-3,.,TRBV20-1,CSARHASTDTQYF
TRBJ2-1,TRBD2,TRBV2,CASSRWTSGMSNEQFF
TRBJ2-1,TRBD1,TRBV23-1,CASSQTKGASLNEQFF
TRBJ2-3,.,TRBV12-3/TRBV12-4,CASSRDTTSTDTQYF
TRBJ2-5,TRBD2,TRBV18,CASSGGRAPETQYF
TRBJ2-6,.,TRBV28,CASSLTGTGANVLTF
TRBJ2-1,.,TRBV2,CASKGNEQFF
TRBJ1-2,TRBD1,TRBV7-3,CASSQGGRDGGYTF
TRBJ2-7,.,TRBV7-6,CASSLRLGGEQYF
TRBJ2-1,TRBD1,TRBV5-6,CASSLQGGRDEQFF
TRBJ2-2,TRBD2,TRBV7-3,CASSLGLAGDSEELFF
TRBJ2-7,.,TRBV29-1,CSVGFSAAYEQYF
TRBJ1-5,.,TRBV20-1,CSARLGNQPQHF
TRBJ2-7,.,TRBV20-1,CSAPFNRDFFSYEQYF
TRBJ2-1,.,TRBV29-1,CSVELQGYNEQFF
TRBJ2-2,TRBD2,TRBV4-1,CASSQVGLAGGIWTGELFF
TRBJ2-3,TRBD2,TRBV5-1,CASSSGLAGGPDTQYF
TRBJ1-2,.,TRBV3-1,CASSQQYGYTF
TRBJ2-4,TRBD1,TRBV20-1,CSATGQGLNIQYF
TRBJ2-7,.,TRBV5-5,CASSLQEGYEQYF
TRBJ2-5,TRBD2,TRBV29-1,CSVYSTSAQETQYF
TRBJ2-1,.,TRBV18,CASSPPLVYNEQFF
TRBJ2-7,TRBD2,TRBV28,CASRTAGASYEQYF
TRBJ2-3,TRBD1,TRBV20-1,CSAPPGQGPDTQYF
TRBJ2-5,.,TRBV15,CATSRGESLETQYF
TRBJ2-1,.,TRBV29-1,CSVLAFSYNEQFF
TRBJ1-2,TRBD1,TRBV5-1,CASSTGQGDSYGYTF
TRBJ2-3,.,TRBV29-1,CSVLRQETTDTQYF
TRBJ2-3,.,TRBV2,CASSAGDDTQYF
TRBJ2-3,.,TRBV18,CASSPTSSTTDTQYF
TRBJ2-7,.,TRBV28,CASSLTPVTSASEQYF
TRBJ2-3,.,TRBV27,CASGRTRMDTQYF
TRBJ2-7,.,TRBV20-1,CSAQTGTYEQYF
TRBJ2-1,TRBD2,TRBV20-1,CSASKREGHRDEQFF
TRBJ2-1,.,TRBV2,CASSDSRGDEQFF
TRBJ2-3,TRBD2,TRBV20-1,CSASFGTITDTQYF
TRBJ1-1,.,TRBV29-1,CSVQRDTEAFF